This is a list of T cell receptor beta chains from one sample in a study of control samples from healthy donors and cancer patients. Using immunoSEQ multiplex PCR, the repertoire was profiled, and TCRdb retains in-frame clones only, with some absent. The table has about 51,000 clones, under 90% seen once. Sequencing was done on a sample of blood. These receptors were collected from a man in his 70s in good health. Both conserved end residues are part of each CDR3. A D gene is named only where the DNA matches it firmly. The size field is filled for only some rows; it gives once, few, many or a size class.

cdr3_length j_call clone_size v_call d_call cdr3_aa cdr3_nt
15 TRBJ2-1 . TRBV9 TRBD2 CASSVLAGDFGEQFF TGTGCCAGCAGCGTATTAGCGGGAGACTTTGGGGAGCAGTTCTTC
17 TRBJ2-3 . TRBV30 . CAWTPIEAGLRTDTQYF TGTGCCTGGACTCCGATTGAGGCAGGGCTCCGCACAGATACGCAGTATTTT
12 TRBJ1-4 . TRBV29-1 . CSAGGSNEKLFF TGCAGCGCTGGGGGTTCGAACGAAAAACTGTTTTTT
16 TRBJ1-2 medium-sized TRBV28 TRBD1 CASSPRYFRGNYGYTF TGTGCCAGCAGTCCCCGTTATTTCAGGGGGAACTATGGCTACACCTTC
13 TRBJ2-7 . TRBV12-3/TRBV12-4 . CASLQVLGGEQYF TGTGCCAGCTTACAAGTGCTAGGGGGGGAGCAGTACTTC
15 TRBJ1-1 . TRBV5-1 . CASSATTQGNTEAFF TGCGCCAGCAGCGCCACTACACAGGGTAACACTGAAGCTTTCTTT
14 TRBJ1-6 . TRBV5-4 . CASSLDAYNSPLHF TGTGCCAGCAGCTTGGACGCGTACAATTCACCCCTCCACTTT
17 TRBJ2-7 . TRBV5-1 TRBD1 CASSLGRQGGSVVEQYF TGCGCCAGCAGCTTGGGGCGACAGGGGGGATCCGTCGTCGAGCAGTACTTC
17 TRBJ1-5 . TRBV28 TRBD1 CASSSASGTGNNQPQHF TGTGCCAGCAGTTCAGCCTCCGGGACAGGGAACAATCAGCCCCAGCATTTT
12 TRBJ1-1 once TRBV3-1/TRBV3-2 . CASSTRGGEAFF TGTGCCAGCAGCACGAGGGGGGGTGAAGCTTTCTTT
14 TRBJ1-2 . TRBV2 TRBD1 CASRPRGDSGGYTF TGTGCCAGCAGGCCCAGGGGGGACTCAGGAGGCTACACCTTC
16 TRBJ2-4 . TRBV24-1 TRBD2 CATSDPRAGGKNIQYF TGTGCCACCAGTGACCCCCGTGCGGGAGGCAAAAACATTCAGTACTTC
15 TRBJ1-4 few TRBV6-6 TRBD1 CASRDTGGANEKLFF TGTGCCAGCAGAGATACAGGGGGGGCTAATGAAAAACTGTTTTTT
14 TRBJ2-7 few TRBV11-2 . CASSQFRIASEQYF TGTGCCAGCAGTCAGTTCAGGATAGCAAGCGAGCAGTACTTC
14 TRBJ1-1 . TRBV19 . CASSMLGRHTEAFF TGTGCCAGTAGTATGCTCGGGAGGCACACTGAAGCTTTCTTT
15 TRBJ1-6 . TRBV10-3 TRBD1 CAISLGGRGGSPLHF TGTGCCATCAGTTTGGGGGGTAGAGGGGGCTCACCCCTCCACTTT
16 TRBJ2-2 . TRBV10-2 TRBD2 CASSLAGGLNTGELFF TGCGCCAGCAGTCTAGCGGGGGGCTTAAACACCGGGGAGCTGTTTTTT
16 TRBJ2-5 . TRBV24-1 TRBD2 CATSDTGLAGQETQYF TGTGCCACCAGTGATACGGGACTAGCGGGACAAGAGACCCAGTACTTC
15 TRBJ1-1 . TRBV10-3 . CAISESGFVNTEAFF TGTGCCATCAGTGAGTCGGGGTTTGTGAACACTGAAGCTTTCTTT
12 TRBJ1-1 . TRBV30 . CAWSSTTSEAFF TGTGCCTGGAGTAGTACAACTTCGGAAGCTTTCTTT
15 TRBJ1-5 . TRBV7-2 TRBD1 CASSQQGQGWQPQHF TGTGCCAGCAGCCAACAGGGACAGGGGTGGCAGCCCCAGCATTTT
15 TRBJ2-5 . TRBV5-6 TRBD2 CASSLGLAVQETQYF TGTGCCAGCAGCTTGGGACTAGCGGTTCAAGAGACCCAGTACTTC
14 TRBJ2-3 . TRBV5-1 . CASSYSSGTDTQYF TGCGCCAGCAGCTATTCTAGCGGCACAGATACGCAGTATTTT
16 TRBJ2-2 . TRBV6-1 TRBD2 CASSGAGGLGTGELFF TGTGCCAGCAGTGGCGCGGGGGGGCTCGGCACCGGGGAGCTGTTTTTT
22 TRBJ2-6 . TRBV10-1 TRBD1 CASRLENPGQIFPNSGANVLTF TGCGCCAGCAGATTAGAAAACCCGGGACAGATCTTCCCTAACTCTGGGGCCAACGTCCTGACTTTC
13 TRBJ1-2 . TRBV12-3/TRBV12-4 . CASSLPLFLGYTF TGTGCCAGCAGTCTCCCCCTGTTTTTGGGCTACACCTTC
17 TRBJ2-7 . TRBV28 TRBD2 CASSFEAGGPKSYEQYF TGTGCCAGCAGTTTTGAAGCGGGGGGGCCTAAATCCTACGAGCAGTACTTC
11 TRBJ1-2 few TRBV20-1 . CSASSSHGYTF TGCAGTGCTAGTAGCAGCCATGGCTACACCTTC
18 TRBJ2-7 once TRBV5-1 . CASSLFSFSGTDSYEQYF TGCGCCAGCAGCTTGTTTTCGTTTTCCGGGACGGACTCCTACGAGCAGTACTTC
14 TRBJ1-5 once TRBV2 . CASSELGVDSLQHF TGTGCCAGCAGTGAACTAGGAGTGGACTCGTTGCAGCATTTT
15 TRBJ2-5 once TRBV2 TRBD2 CASSEGRGGQETQYF TGTGCCAGCAGTGAAGGGCGGGGGGGCCAAGAGACCCAGTACTTC
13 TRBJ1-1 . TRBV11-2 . CASSALTNTEAFF TGTGCCAGCAGTGCGCTGACGAACACTGAAGCTTTCTTT
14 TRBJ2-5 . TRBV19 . CASRGTWLQETQYF TGTGCCAGTAGGGGGACTTGGTTGCAAGAGACCCAGTACTTC
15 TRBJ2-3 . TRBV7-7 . CASSLEGASTDTQYF TGTGCTAGCAGCTTAGAGGGTGCTAGCACAGATACGCAGTATTTT
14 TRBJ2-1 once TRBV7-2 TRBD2 CASRGTSGRYEQFF TGTGCCAGCAGGGGGACTAGCGGGAGGTATGAGCAGTTCTTC
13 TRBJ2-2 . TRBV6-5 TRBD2 CASTREGSGELFF TGTGCCAGCACCCGGGAGGGTAGCGGGGAGCTGTTTTTT
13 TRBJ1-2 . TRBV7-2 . CASSPTRTYGYTF TGTGCCAGCAGCCCAACTCGGACATATGGCTACACCTTC
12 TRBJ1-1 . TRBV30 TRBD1 CAWDRDNTEAFF TGTGCCTGGGACAGGGACAACACTGAAGCTTTCTTT
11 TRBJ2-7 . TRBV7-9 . CASSRSYEQYF TGTGCCAGCAGTCGATCCTACGAGCAGTACTTC
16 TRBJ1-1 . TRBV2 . CASSEQTFREPTEAFF TGTGCCAGCAGTGAACAGACGTTCCGGGAACCCACTGAAGCTTTCTTT
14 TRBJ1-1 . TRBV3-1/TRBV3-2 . CASSQDKGMTEAFF TGTGCCAGCAGCCAAGATAAGGGAATGACTGAAGCTTTCTTT
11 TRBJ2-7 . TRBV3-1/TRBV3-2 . CASSQATEKYF TGTGCCAGCAGCCAAGCGACAGAAAAGTACTTC
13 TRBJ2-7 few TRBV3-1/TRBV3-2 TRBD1 CASSRQGAYEQYF TGTGCCAGCAGCCGACAGGGGGCCTACGAGCAGTACTTC
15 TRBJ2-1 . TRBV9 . CASSARGNPYNEQFF TGTGCCAGCAGCGCCCGGGGTAACCCTTACAATGAGCAGTTCTTC
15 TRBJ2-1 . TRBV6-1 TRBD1 CASSEQDRGTSEQFF TGTGCCAGCAGTGAACAGGACAGGGGGACGTCGGAGCAGTTCTTC
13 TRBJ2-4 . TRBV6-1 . CASSEGAENIQYF TGTGCCAGCAGCGAAGGGGCCGAAAACATTCAGTACTTC
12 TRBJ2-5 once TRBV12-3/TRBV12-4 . CASSRYQETQYF TGTGCCAGCAGTAGGTACCAAGAGACCCAGTACTTC
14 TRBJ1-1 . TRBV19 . CASRLGHLNTEAFF TGTGCCAGTAGACTGGGACACCTGAACACTGAAGCTTTCTTT
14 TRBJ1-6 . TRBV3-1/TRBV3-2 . CASSQSPYNSPLHF TGTGCCAGCAGCCAGTCCCCCTATAATTCACCCCTCCACTTT
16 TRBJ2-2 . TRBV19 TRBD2 CASSGRTSGVSGELFF TGTGCCAGTAGTGGCAGGACTAGCGGGGTGTCTGGGGAGCTGTTTTTT
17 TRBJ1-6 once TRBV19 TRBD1 CASSTKPGGSGNSPLHF TGTGCCAGTAGTACAAAACCAGGGGGCAGTGGGAATTCACCCCTCCACTTT
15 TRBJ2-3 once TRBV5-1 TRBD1 CASSSRGGPTDTQYF TGCGCCAGCAGCTCCCGAGGGGGCCCCACAGATACGCAGTATTTT
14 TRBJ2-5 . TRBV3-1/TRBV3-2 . CASSQNSRRRTQYF TGTGCCAGCAGCCAAAATTCACGGAGGAGGACCCAGTACTTC
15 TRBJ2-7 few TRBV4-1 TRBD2 CASSQGLAGNYEQYF TGCGCCAGCAGCCAAGGACTAGCGGGAAACTACGAGCAGTACTTC